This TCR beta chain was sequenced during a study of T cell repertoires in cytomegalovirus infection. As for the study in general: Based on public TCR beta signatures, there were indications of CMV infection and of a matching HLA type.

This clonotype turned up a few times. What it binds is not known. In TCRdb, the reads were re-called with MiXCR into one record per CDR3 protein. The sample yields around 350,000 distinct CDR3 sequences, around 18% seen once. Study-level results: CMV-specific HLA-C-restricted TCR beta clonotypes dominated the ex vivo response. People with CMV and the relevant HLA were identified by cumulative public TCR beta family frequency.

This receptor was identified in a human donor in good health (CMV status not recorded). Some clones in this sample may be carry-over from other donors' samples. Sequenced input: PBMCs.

In nucleotides, the CDR3 is TGCGCCAGCAGCTTGGCAGGGTTCACTGAAGCTTTCTTT. The encoded protein is CASSLAGFTEAFF. The rearrangement uses TRBV5-1 and TRBJ1-1; D possibly corresponds to TRBD1 (5 bases). The V end was cut by 0 bases, the J end by 4 bases, with 7 bases between. Per germline, CDR1 SGHRS and CDR2 YFSETQ. The CDR3 sequence is 13 residues long.